This paragraph covers one T cell receptor beta chain sequence. It has no known antigen specificity. Qualities for individual bases were not recorded, and no much larger clone is one base off. This sample stems from a study of blood T cell repertoires in COVID-19 (dated by TCRdb to 2019 to 2021). Concerning the study at large: Collaborator samples came from the United States, Italy and Spain and covered acute and convalescent phases of COVID-19. The material from the prospective study consisted of cDNA or gDNA derived from T cells, B-cell-depleted T cells, or PBMCs. Deeply sampled blood TCRbeta repertoires from subjects exposed to, actively infected with, or recovered from COVID-19 were included in the dataset. The repertoires were made available in a free public database intended to serve as a resource for research on the immune response to SARS-CoV-2. The samples were drawn from the first 160 participants of the ongoing ImmuneRACE study and from 950 to 1,500 subjects provided by 6 global collaborators. Nearly every sample came with metadata listing a de-identified subject ID, COVID-19 status, age in years and sex. Where available, HLA class I and class II types were taken from metadata supplied by the sample provider and were not determined by assay-based typing.

Inclusive of the bounding cysteine and phenylalanine, the CDR3 is 15 residues long. Only CDR3 DNA remains: 45 bases, in frame from the first base. From the germline V gene, CDR1 is MDHEN and CDR2 is SYDVKM. A distance of 10 bases separates the germline ends of V and J, which lose 3 bases and 2 bases respectively. Study-wide findings and limitations: How much clinical and demographic metadata was included differed by source and by participant, and the metadata was provided uncurated.

Collaborating institutions collected whole blood in K2EDTA tubes following their own protocols. For TCRbeta analysis, collaborator samples were shipped as frozen whole blood, as isolated PBMCs, or as DNA extracted from either sample type. TCRbeta CDR3 regions were amplified from genomic DNA using the immunoSEQ Assay, a bias-controlled multiplex PCR. In the authors' own workflow: The number of nucleated cells in each sample was estimated from the amplification of reference gene primers within the assay. To quantify the absolute abundance of each unique TCRbeta CDR3 rearrangement, sequence reads were collapsed and filtered. For each sample, productive Simpson clonality was calculated as the square root of Simpson's diversity index across productive rearrangements. The table was pulled from immuneACCESS by TCRdb, which kept in-frame rearrangements only. Such tables lose some clones; where checked, under half of the loss comes from unresolved V genes, and the rest has no known cause. V and J calls and clone size are those listed in that table; D and trimming were worked out from the DNA. Counted in this sample were about 14,000 clones; around 70% of them appeared once. The ten most abundant clones make up 20% of the sample.

The sequence was collected from a boy aged 2-15 years with active or convalescent COVID-19. The rearranged chain carries TRBV28 and TRBJ1-4; the D gene identity is not certain. Sequenced: peripheral blood. The CDR3 region has the sequence CASSFFAGTNEKLFF. The sequence in DNA is TGTGCCAGCAGTTTTTTTGCGGGCACTAATGAAAAACTGTTTTTT.